This record concerns one T cell receptor (beta chain) sequence. Repertoires were generated with immunoSEQ multiplex PCR, while TCRdb's copy carries only in-frame clones and drops some. The sample consists of about 9,200 clones, roughly three fifths of them appearing once. The data were taken from a study of radiation and T cells in renal cell carcinoma. Treatment here: 15 Gy SBRT to primary tumor, nephrectomy 4 weeks later. The germline CDR1 and CDR2 sequences are MNHEY and SVGAGI. The CDR3 contains 14 residues. J lost 7 bases, V lost 6 bases, and 7 bases had no gene match. This specimen consisted of tumor tissue, obtained from a patient whose treatment included radiotherapy and nephrectomy. This TCR was recovered from a man aged 55 to 69 with renal cell carcinoma. The J gene is TRBJ1-5, the V gene TRBV6-5; the match to TRBD1 covers 9 bases. As DNA, the CDR3 is TGTGCCAGCAGAGTCCGGGACAGGGTGCAGCCCCAGCATTTT. As protein: CASRVRDRVQPQHF.